Below are 18 T cell receptor beta chains sequenced from a single sample in a study of T cells in Graves' hyperthyroidism and ophthalmopathy. Amplification yielded TCR beta CDR3 regions, with RNA transcripts as the source. An initial round of RT-PCR targeting the TCR CDR3 relied on the HTBI primer set. TCRdb fed the multiplex PCR reads into MiXCR, producing one record per CDR3 protein. The sample holds 400,000 to 550,000 distinct CDR3 sequences, about 24% seen once. Sequences were obtained from blood. Receptors originate from a woman under 40 with Graves' ophthalmopathy.

This clonotype was counted at least ten times. The chain employs TRBV11-2 and TRBJ2-7, with TRBD2 matching 9 bases. This CDR3 has 15 residues. Germline trimming cut 7 bases from V and 0 bases from J; bases unmatched to any gene: 7. CDR1 and CDR2 (germline): SGHAT, FQNNGV. The CDR3 loop is CASNKGLAPSYEQYF. In nucleotides, the CDR3 is TGTGCCAGCAACAAAGGACTAGCGCCCTCCTACGAGCAGTACTTC. The full variable domain, with the rest looked up from reference TRBV11-2 and TRBJ2-7, is EAGVAQSPRYKIIEKRQSVAFWCNPISGHATLYWYQQILGQGPKLLIQFQNNGVVDDSQLPKDRFSAERLKGVDSTLKIQPAKLEDSAVYLCASNKGLAPSYEQYFGPGTRLTVT.

This clonotype has at least ten counts. V is TRBV4-1 and J is TRBJ2-5; D is possibly TRBD1 or TRBD2 (5 bases each). This CDR3 is built from 15 residues. The V end was cut by 2 bases, the J end by 6 bases, with 16 bases between. The V gene's germline CDR1 is MGHRA and CDR2 YSYEKL. DNA for the CDR3: TGCGCCAGCAGCCAACCCCCTCCGGGGCCCCAGACCCAGTACTTC. It codes for CASSQPPPGPQTQYF.

This clonotype was detected a few times. The chain couples TRBV6-1 to TRBJ1-2, with 7 bases identical to TRBD1. The CDR3 runs 14 residues. The germline gives CDR1 MNHNS, CDR2 SASEGT. After removal of 7 bases from V and 4 bases from J, the junction contained 9 bases not matched to a gene. CDR3 DNA sequence: TGTGCCAGCACCTCGGACAGGTTCTCCTATGGCTACACCTTC. This gives the protein CASTSDRFSYGYTF.

This clonotype came up once. The chain carries TRBV6-2 or TRBV6-3 and TRBJ2-5, with D possibly TRBD2 on 6 matching bases. The CDR3 is 15 residues long. Germline values: CDR1 MNHEY, CDR2 SVGEGT. Trimming took off 3 bases at V and 9 bases at J, with 20 bases between the two ends. The CDR3 region is CASSYGGTGPSPQYF. The CDR3 DNA follows: TGTGCCAGCAGTTATGGGGGGACCGGCCCCTCCCCCCAGTACTTC.

This clonotype was seen repeatedly, ten times or more. The J gene is TRBJ1-5, the V gene TRBV6-2 or TRBV6-3; D might be TRBD1 (6 bases). The germline gives CDR1 MNHEY, CDR2 SVGEGT. The CDR3 has 16 amino acids. V shed 10 bases and J shed 1 base, with 20 bases lying between them. The CDR3 region is CATNPSGARSNQPQHF. The CDR3, as DNA: TGTGCCACCAACCCCTCGGGGGCGCGGAGCAATCAGCCCCAGCATTTT.

This clonotype occurred many times. J is TRBJ1-5 and V is TRBV7-6, with D possibly matching TRBD1 (6 bases). The length of the CDR3 is 13 residues. Germline values: CDR1 SGHVS, CDR2 FNYEAQ. V was shortened by 5 bases and J by 7 bases, with 12 bases between the two germline ends. The CDR3 loop is CASSVGRGQPQHF. The CDR3, as DNA: TGTGCCAGCAGCGTAGGCAGGGGCCAGCCCCAGCATTTT.

At least ten counts were recorded for this clonotype. The rearrangement uses TRBV28 and TRBJ1-2; D uncertain. The CDR3 is 16 amino acids. In germline, CDR1 is MDHEN, CDR2 SYDVKM. Trimming removed 7 bases at V and 0 bases at J, with 18 bases between. Written as DNA, the CDR3 is TGTGCCAGCACAAGCTTTGTCGGCAGCACTAACTATGGCTACACCTTC. Its protein product is CASTSFVGSTNYGYTF.

This chain uses TRBV15 with TRBJ2-5, with 8 positions matching TRBD2. This CDR3 is built from 15 residues. CDR1 and CDR2 (germline): LNHNV, YYDKDF (reference sequence). J gave up 5 bases and V 2 bases, and 7 bases lay outside the gene matches. CDR3 DNA sequence: TGTGCCACCAGCAGACGAAAGCGGGAGTATGAGACCCAGTACTTC. Protein product: CATSRRKREYETQYF.

There are many counts of this clonotype. This chain links TRBV4-2 with TRBJ2-3; D uncertain. Trimming removed 2 bases at V and 0 bases at J, with 12 bases between. The CDR3 sequence is 16 residues long. Per the germline V gene, CDR1 is LGHNA and CDR2 is YNFKEQ. The CDR3 region is CASSQTILSSTDTQYF. CDR3 coding DNA: TGTGCCAGCAGCCAAACGATCTTATCTAGCACAGATACGCAGTATTTT.

Of note for this clonotype: The CDR3 does not end in the conserved phenylalanine or tryptophan, so this is likely a read error. It is unclear where the CDR3 begins or ends on the DNA, so no DNA is shown, and the CDR3 is as TCRdb lists it. The rearrangement uses TRBV6-1 and TRBJ1-5; the D call of TRBD1 is as the table states it, not checked on the DNA. Per germline, CDR1 MNHNS and CDR2 SASEGT. The CDR3 is made up of 16 amino acids, end residues included. CDR3 in amino acids: CASSAWQSPTYQPQQL.

In this sample, this clonotype turned up a few times. A single base separates this from a much larger clone, so it may be a read error. Here the CDR3 DNA reads TGTGCCATCAGCGCCCGAGGGCCCCCCGGGGAGCTGTTTTTT. It translates to CAISARGPPGELFF. This chain connects TRBV9 to TRBJ2-2; the D gene is possibly TRBD2 (5 bases). Germline-derived CDR1 and CDR2 are SGDLS and YYNGEE. The CDR3 is made up of 14 amino acids.

This chain links TRBV19 with TRBJ1-1; TRBD1 is a possible D gene (5 bases). This CDR3 has 14 amino acids. The germline gives CDR1 LNHDA, CDR2 SQIVND (reference sequence). Trimming left V 4 bases short and J 4 bases short, with 13 bases between. The CDR3 bases are TGTGCCAGTAGTAGTCAGGGATTTGGCACTGAAGCTTTCTTT. Amino acid sequence: CASSSQGFGTEAFF. Based on the CDR3 plus reference TRBV19 and TRBJ1-1, the full variable domain is DGGITQSPKYLFRKEGQNVTLSCEQNLNHDAMYWYRQDPGQGLRLIYYSQIVNDFQKGDIAEGYSVSREKKESFPLTVTSAQKNPTAFYLCASSSQGFGTEAFFGQGTRLTVV.

There are many counts of this clonotype. The V and J genes are TRBV6-2 or TRBV6-3 and TRBJ1-5, with a tentative D call TRBD1 (6 bases). V lost 6 bases to trimming and J lost 2 bases, with 11 bases between them. Germline assignment: CDR1 MNHEY and CDR2 SVGEGT. This CDR3 has 14 amino acids. CDR3 DNA: TGTGCCAGCAGACAAAGGACAGGCAATCAGCCCCAGCATTTT. Translation gives CASRQRTGNQPQHF.

The chain is built from TRBV4-1 and TRBJ2-7; 7 bases fit TRBD1. The CDR3 spans 13 residues. V lost 3 bases and J lost 6; bases outside the gene matches: 5. Germline values: CDR1 MGHRA, CDR2 YSYEKL. CDR3 sequence: CASSHVGGGEQYF. The DNA for the CDR3 is TGCGCCAGCAGCCATGTAGGGGGCGGCGAGCAGTACTTC.

The chain recombines TRBV7-2 with TRBJ1-2; no firm D call. CDR1 and CDR2 from the germline V gene are SGHTA and FQGNSA. The ends were cut back, 5 bases at V and 4 bases at J, with 14 bases in the middle. This CDR3 is 14 amino acids long. CDR3 region: CASSPYQQVYGYTF. The CDR3 nucleotides are TGTGCCAGCAGCCCTTACCAGCAAGTCTATGGCTACACCTTC. The variable domain in full, completed from reference TRBV7-2 and TRBJ1-2, reads GAGVSQSPSNKVTEKGKDVELRCDPISGHTALYWYRQSLGQGLEFLIYFQGNSAPDKSGLPSDRFSAERTGGSVSTLTIQRTQQEDSAVYLCASSPYQQVYGYTFGSGTRLTVV.

This clonotype was recorded at least ten times. V gene TRBV2 combines with J gene TRBJ1-2; 9 nucleotides align to TRBD1. CDR3 length: 14 amino acids. Germline loops: CDR1 SNHLY, CDR2 FYNNEI. Losses at the gene ends were 7 bases for V and 2 bases for J; bases not matched to a gene: 5. CDR3 bases: TGTGCCAGCATTTCGGGACAGGGAAACTATGGCTACACCTTC. Protein: CASISGQGNYGYTF.

This clonotype appeared many times. The chain links TRBV28 to TRBJ1-2; 8 nucleotides line up with TRBD1. The CDR3 runs to 14 residues. Germline V CDR1 and CDR2: MDHEN, SYDVKM. With V trimmed by 6 bases and J by 2 bases, 5 bases remained unmatched. The CDR3 DNA follows: TGTGCCAGCAGGGAAACAGGGGGGAACTATGGCTACACCTTC. It yields the protein CASRETGGNYGYTF.

CDR3 nucleotides: TGTGCCAGCAGCTTTGGGCACTACGAGCAGTACTTC. Amino acid sequence: CASSFGHYEQYF. The chain recombines TRBV11-2 with TRBJ2-7; no clear D. V shed 3 bases and J shed 3 bases, with 6 bases lying between them. The CDR3 totals 12 residues. The germline V gene encodes CDR1 SGHAT and CDR2 FQNNGV.